The 28 T cell receptor beta chains below come from one sample, sequenced in a study of early T cells in non-severe SARS-CoV-2 infection. TCRdb processed the 5' RACE reads anew with MiXCR; each CDR3 protein has one entry. Counted here are more than 85,000 distinct CDR3 sequences, roughly 12% occurring once; the ten biggest clones make up approximately 4%. The material was whole blood, obtained at baseline. The receptors come from an adult who was a healthcare worker with PCR-confirmed SARS-CoV-2 infection or an uninfected control (not recorded which).

This clonotype is a singleton in its sample. One end of the junction does not line up with germline, which may come from a read error. The CDR3 reads CAGSIDFNSEAFF. DNA of the CDR3: TGTGCCGGCAGCATTGACTTTAACAGTGAAGCTTTCTTT. The chain recombines TRBV7-2 with TRBJ1-1; the D is unclear. Germline CDR1 SGHTA, CDR2 FQGNSA. The CDR3 extends over 13 amino acids.

V gene TRBV29-1 combines with J gene TRBJ2-2, with unresolved D. V was pared by 1 base and J by 5 bases, with 8 bases between. Germline CDR1 SQVTM, CDR2 ANQGSEA. The CDR3 extends over 13 amino acids. This CDR3 reads CSVEVRLTGELFF. The CDR3, as DNA: TGCAGCGTTGAAGTTCGGCTAACCGGGGAGCTGTTTTTT.

This clonotype was observed a few times. The chain carries TRBV6-1 and TRBJ1-1; 8 bases match TRBD1. J lost 8 bases, V lost 6 bases, and 20 bases had no gene match. CDR1 MNHNS and CDR2 SASEGT come from the germline V gene. This CDR3 has 17 amino acids. DNA of the CDR3: TGTGCCAGCAGCGTGACAGGGGTCCGGTCGGGCCACATGGAAGCTTTCTTT. Protein product: CASSVTGVRSGHMEAFF.

This clonotype came up a few times. The CDR3 nucleotides are TGTGCCAGCAGGAGGGACACTAACACCGGGGAGCTGTTTTTT. Its protein is CASRRDTNTGELFF. V gene TRBV6-2 or TRBV6-3 combines with J gene TRBJ2-2, with D possibly TRBD1 on 6 matching bases. V was trimmed by 6 bases and J by 2 bases, leaving 10 bases between them. Germline values: CDR1 MNHEY, CDR2 SVGEGT. This CDR3 has 14 residues.

The V call is TRBV30, the J call TRBJ2-5, with D tentatively TRBD1 or TRBD2 (5 bases each). Germline V lookup: CDR1 GTSNPN, CDR2 SVGIG (reference sequence). CDR3 size: 13 residues. The V gene lost 0 bases and the J gene lost 3 bases, with 8 bases spanning the gap. The CDR3 coding sequence is TGTGCCTGGAGTGTAGGGACGAAAGAGACCCAGTACTTC. It specifies CAWSVGTKETQYF.

This clonotype appeared a few times. The V call is TRBV28, the J call TRBJ2-3; 7 bases are a match to TRBD2. Germline values: CDR1 MDHEN, CDR2 SYDVKM. The CDR3 totals 15 residues. The ends lost 5 bases at V and 2 bases at J; junction bases unmatched: 7. As DNA, the CDR3 is TGTGCCAGCAGTCAACCTAGCGGAAACACAGATACGCAGTATTTT. This encodes CASSQPSGNTDTQYF. Full variable domain (rest looked up from reference TRBV28 and TRBJ2-3): DVKVTQSSRYLVKRTGEKVFLECVQDMDHENMFWYRQDPGLGLRLIYFSYDVKMKEKGDIPEGYSVSREKKERFSLILESASTNQTSMYLCASSQPSGNTDTQYFGPGTRLTVL.

The rearrangement uses TRBV7-9 and TRBJ2-1; 7 positions agree with TRBD1. This CDR3 comprises 21 residues. Germline V gene data show CDR1 as SEHNR and CDR2 as FQNEAQ (reference sequence). Trimming cost V 8 bases and J 0 bases; bases outside gene matches: 25. The CDR3 loop is CASRHTASPNSGTASYNEQFF. In DNA form, the CDR3 reads TGTGCCAGCCGCCATACGGCAAGTCCGAATTCCGGGACAGCCTCCTACAATGAGCAGTTCTTC.

V and J are TRBV20-1 and TRBJ1-4; D unresolved. There are 16 residues in the CDR3. Deletions cut 0 bases from V and 7 bases from J, with 18 bases between. The germline V gene has CDR1 DFQATT and CDR2 SNEGSKA (reference sequence). CDR3 sequence: CSARESSGRLVEKLFF. The CDR3 DNA follows: TGCAGTGCTAGAGAGTCGTCTGGCAGGCTTGTTGAAAAACTGTTTTTT.

This clonotype was observed a few times. V gene TRBV18 combines with J gene TRBJ1-2, with 9 bases matching TRBD1. This CDR3 comprises 16 residues. CDR1 is KGHSH and CDR2 is LQKENI in the germline V gene. The J segment lost 4 bases and the V segment lost 2 bases, leaving 8 bases of the junction unmatched. CDR3 loop: CASSPSPGQGSYGYTF. The CDR3 DNA follows: TGTGCCAGCTCACCATCGCCTGGACAGGGGAGCTATGGCTACACCTTC.

This clonotype was recorded a few times. The chain uses TRBV5-1 and TRBJ2-1; TRBD1 agrees at 7 bases. Trimming took 4 bases from V and 2 from J; bases not matched to a gene: 6. Germline V lookup: CDR1 SGHRS, CDR2 YFSETQ. This CDR3 region has 15 residues. In DNA, the CDR3 is TGCGCCAGCAGCCCAGACAGGGTAACCTACAATGAGCAGTTCTTC. Translated, it gives CASSPDRVTYNEQFF.

J is TRBJ2-7 and V is TRBV13, with D uncertain. The CDR3 consists of 14 residues. The V gene's germline CDR1 is PRHDT and CDR2 FYEKMQ (reference sequence). Trimming removed 1 base at V and 8 bases at J, with 15 bases between. DNA for the CDR3: TGTGCCAGCAGCTTAGATAACAGCCAGAGCCAGCAGTACTTC. Residues: CASSLDNSQSQQYF.

This clonotype appeared a single time. A much bigger clone sits one base away, suggesting this may be a read error. The conserved phenylalanine or tryptophan is not found at the CDR3 terminus, so this likely reflects a read error. The V gene is TRBV29-1, the J gene TRBJ1-2; D is undetermined. Trimming removed 3 bases at V and 1 base at J, with 6 bases between. The CDR3 sequence is 12 residues long. Germline V gives CDR1 SQVTM, CDR2 ANQGSEA. CDR3 sequence: CSVDPGNYGYTY. The CDR3 DNA reads as TGCAGCGTTGACCCGGGTAACTATGGCTACACCTAC.

This clonotype was counted a single time. J is TRBJ2-3 and V is TRBV11-2, with 7 positions matching TRBD1. CDR1 and CDR2 from the germline V gene are SGHAT and FQNNGV. J lost 4 bases, V lost 5 bases, and 9 bases had no gene match. The CDR3 has 15 residues. The CDR3 sequence is CASSPRGLMADTQYF. The DNA of the CDR3 is TGTGCCAGCAGCCCAAGGGGGCTTATGGCAGATACGCAGTATTTT.

The chain joins TRBV6-1 to TRBJ1-1, with a possible D match to TRBD1 (5 bases). Germline CDR1 reads MNHNS; CDR2 reads SASEGT. The CDR3 loop spans 15 amino acids. The V end lost 3 bases, the J end lost 8 bases, and 19 bases lay between the germline ends. This chain's CDR3 is CASSEKRGRHAEAFF. The CDR3 coding sequence is TGTGCCAGCAGTGAGAAGCGGGGCCGCCATGCGGAAGCTTTCTTT.

V gene TRBV7-9 combines with J gene TRBJ1-5; the D is unclear. CDR1 is SEHNR, CDR2 FQNEAQ, per germline (reference sequence). Trimming pared 1 base from V and 6 bases from J, leaving 7 bases between. CDR3 length equals 13 residues. Here the CDR3 reads CASSLGEAQPQHF. The CDR3 nucleotides are TGTGCCAGCAGCTTAGGGGAGGCTCAGCCCCAGCATTTT. The entire variable domain, with the rest obtained from reference TRBV7-9 and TRBJ1-5, is as follows: DTGVSQNPRHKITKRGQNVTFRCDPISEHNRLYWYRQTLGQGPEFLTYFQNEAQLEKSRLLSDRFSAERPKGSFSTLEIQRTEQGDSAMYLCASSLGEAQPQHFGDGTRLSIL.

In this sample, this clonotype turned up a few times. The chain is built from TRBV30 and TRBJ2-7; D possibly corresponds to TRBD2 (5 bases). Trimming removed 3 bases at V and 3 bases at J, with 6 bases between. The CDR3 runs to 11 residues. Per the germline V gene, CDR1 is GTSNPN and CDR2 is SVGIG (reference sequence). The CDR3 DNA reads as TGTGCCTGGAGGGGGAGCTACGAGCAGTACTTC. Its translation: CAWRGSYEQYF. The full variable domain, completed using reference TRBV30 and TRBJ2-7, is SQTIHQWPATLVQPVGSPLSLECTVEGTSNPNLYWYRQAAGRGLQLLFYSVGIGQISSEVPQNLSASRPQDRQFILSSKKLLLSDSGFYLCAWRGSYEQYFGPGTRLTVT.

The chain employs TRBV12-3 or TRBV12-4 and TRBJ2-7, with TRBD2 as a possible D gene (5 bases). Trimming stripped 4 bases from V and 1 base from J, with 11 bases between. This CDR3 region has 14 residues. Here the CDR3 reads CASSSLRGSYEQYF. The CDR3 DNA follows: TGTGCCAGCAGTTCCCTTCGGGGTTCCTACGAGCAGTACTTC.

In this sample, this clonotype is medium-sized. This sequence joins TRBV7-2 and TRBJ2-1; D is unclear. V was trimmed by 1 base and J by 0 bases, leaving 7 bases between them. Germline loops: CDR1 SGHTA, CDR2 FQGNSA. The CDR3 extends over 15 amino acids. The CDR3 sequence is CASSLGSSSYNEQFF. For the CDR3, the DNA is TGTGCCAGCAGCTTAGGATCCAGCTCCTACAATGAGCAGTTCTTC.

This clonotype showed up just a few times. Compared with germline, one end of the junction differs, possibly owing to a read error. CDR3 in amino acids: CTSSPRRDGTDTQYF. The CDR3 region has the DNA TGTACCAGCAGCCCTAGGAGGGACGGTACAGATACGCAGTATTTT. The chain recombines TRBV7-3 with TRBJ2-3, with D tentatively TRBD2 (6 bases). The CDR3 consists of 15 residues. Germline CDR1 SGHTA, CDR2 FQGTGA.

This clonotype occurred many times. The rearrangement links TRBV5-6 to TRBJ2-5; weak D call: TRBD2 (5 bases). This CDR3 region has 14 residues. CDR1 SGHDT and CDR2 YYEEEE come from the germline V gene. The ends were cut back, 0 bases at V and 2 bases at J, with 8 bases in the middle. CDR3 sequence: CASSLVARQETQYF. Here the CDR3 DNA reads TGTGCCAGCAGCTTGGTAGCGCGACAAGAGACCCAGTACTTC.

The chain has TRBV20-1 and TRBJ2-1; 13 nucleotides align to TRBD2. V lost 0 bases to trimming and J lost 8 bases; unmatched junction nucleotides: 4. Germline assignment: CDR1 DFQATT and CDR2 SNEGSKA (reference sequence). This CDR3 is built from 15 residues. The CDR3 DNA reads as TGCAGTGCTAGAGACGGGACTAGCGGGATCTATGAGCAGTTCTTC. It yields the protein CSARDGTSGIYEQFF.

This clonotype appeared many times. The V and J genes are TRBV6-5 and TRBJ1-2; D possibly corresponds to TRBD1 (6 bases). V lost 7 bases, J lost 8 bases, and 17 bases lay in between. The CDR3 is 13 amino acids. Germline V gene lookup returns CDR1 MNHEY and CDR2 SVGAGI. The CDR3 DNA sequence: TGTGCCAGCATCAGCAGACAGGCTCTCGGCTACACCTTC. Protein: CASISRQALGYTF.

There are a few counts of this clonotype. V and J are TRBV28 and TRBJ2-1; D unresolved. The germline CDR1 and CDR2 sequences are MDHEN and SYDVKM. The CDR3 is made up of 11 amino acids. V was clipped by 4 bases and J by 9 bases, with 7 bases between them. The CDR3 protein is CASSSSVEQFF. The CDR3 bases are TGTGCCAGCAGTTCTAGTGTTGAGCAGTTCTTC.

This clonotype was detected ten times or more. The chain links TRBV27 to TRBJ2-7, with 8 bases identical to TRBD1. V lost 8 bases and J lost 6; bases outside the gene matches: 12. Looked up from germline, CDR1 is MNHEY and CDR2 is SMNVEV (reference sequence). This CDR3 has 14 residues. This CDR3 reads CASGLGQGVGEQYF. In nucleotides, the CDR3 is TGTGCCAGCGGGCTCGGACAGGGAGTTGGCGAGCAGTACTTC.

This clonotype was recorded at least ten times. This chain links TRBV11-2 with TRBJ1-6; 7 bases fit TRBD1. V dropped 5 bases and J dropped 4; count of bases not matched to a gene: 20. Germline V gives CDR1 SGHAT, CDR2 FQNNGV. The CDR3 spans 20 residues. CDR3 protein: CASSHTSRLRGGGYNSPLHF. The CDR3 DNA is TGTGCCAGCAGCCACACGTCGAGACTCCGAGGGGGCGGTTATAATTCACCCCTCCACTTT.

This clonotype was picked up a small number of times. This chain uses TRBV15 with TRBJ2-3; no clear D. The germline CDR1 and CDR2 sequences are LNHNV and YYDKDF (reference sequence). V lost 0 bases to trimming and J lost 9 bases, with 10 bases between them. The CDR3 is 13 residues long. This CDR3 reads CATSRDVTQTQYF. In DNA form, the CDR3 reads TGTGCCACCAGCAGAGATGTCACCCAAACGCAGTATTTT.

The chain links TRBV7-3 to TRBJ2-1; TRBD1 aligns across 10 bases. CDR1 and CDR2 (germline): SGHTA, FQGTGA. The junction had 3 bases not matched to a gene; V was cut back by 5 bases and J by 5 bases. The CDR3 extends over 14 amino acids. In DNA, the CDR3 is TGTGCCAGCAGCCCGGGACAGGGGAACAATGAGCAGTTCTTC. As protein: CASSPGQGNNEQFF.

V usage is TRBV5-1 and J usage is TRBJ2-3; TRBD1 might be the D (6 bases). This CDR3 is built from 14 residues. The V end lost 5 bases, the J end lost 5 bases, and 15 bases lay between the germline ends. Germline V gene lookup returns CDR1 SGHRS and CDR2 YFSETQ. CDR3 sequence (DNA): TGCGCCAGCAGAACCCAAACAGGGAAAGATACGCAGTATTTT. Residues: CASRTQTGKDTQYF.